This T cell receptor (beta chain) appears in the sequencing data of a study of blood T cell repertoires in COVID-19. Seattle patients were enrolled while actively infected and followed longitudinally. Trimming removed 5 bases at V and 4 bases at J, with 17 bases between. Germline CDR1 is SEHNR and CDR2 is FQNEAQ (reference sequence). This CDR3 spans 16 amino acids. The authors' processing: Amplification with reference gene primers provided the estimates of nucleated cell counts. Method: immunoSEQ multiplex PCR; TCRdb's copy keeps in-frame clones and lacks some. V and J calls plus clone size are reproduced from that table; the DNA served to infer D and trimming. The sample includes over 200,000 clones, about 94% of them seen just once.

The rearrangement links TRBV7-9 to TRBJ2-2, with a tentative D call TRBD1 (6 bases). Sequenced material: peripheral blood. The TCR sequence derives from a man in his sixties with COVID-19, enrolled during active disease. The DNA of the CDR3 is TGTGCCAGCAGCCTACAGGGTAGTCGGGGCACCGGGGAGCTGTTTTTT. Its protein is CASSLQGSRGTGELFF.